These 2 T cell receptor beta chains share one sample of origin, sequenced in a study of blood T cell repertoires in COVID-19. The method was immunoSEQ multiplex PCR; TCRdb's version includes in-frame clones alone and lacks a portion of them. The sample carries approximately 280,000 clones, approximately 86% recorded once. Input material: peripheral blood. Every receptor here comes from a woman aged 25-40 years who had recovered from COVID-19.

The chain uses TRBV11-2 and TRBJ1-5; 10 bases agree with TRBD1. The CDR3 has 14 residues. Germline assignment: CDR1 SGHAT and CDR2 FQNNGV. With 5 bases clipped from V and 6 bases from J, the junction kept 4 bases outside the gene matches. CDR3 DNA: TGTGCCAGCAGCGTAGGGACAGGGGCTCAGCCCCAGCATTTT. This codes for CASSVGTGAQPQHF.

This clone appeared a few times. The rearrangement joins TRBV27 to TRBJ2-7; tentatively, D is TRBD2 (7 bases). CDR1 and CDR2 (germline): MNHEY, SMNVEV (reference sequence). This CDR3 contains 18 residues. V was clipped by 7 bases and J by 0 bases, with 25 bases between them. The CDR3 DNA reads TGTGCCAGCAAATTATTAGGGGGGGGGCAGGCGGACTCCTACGAGCAGTACTTC. It codes for CASKLLGGGQADSYEQYF.